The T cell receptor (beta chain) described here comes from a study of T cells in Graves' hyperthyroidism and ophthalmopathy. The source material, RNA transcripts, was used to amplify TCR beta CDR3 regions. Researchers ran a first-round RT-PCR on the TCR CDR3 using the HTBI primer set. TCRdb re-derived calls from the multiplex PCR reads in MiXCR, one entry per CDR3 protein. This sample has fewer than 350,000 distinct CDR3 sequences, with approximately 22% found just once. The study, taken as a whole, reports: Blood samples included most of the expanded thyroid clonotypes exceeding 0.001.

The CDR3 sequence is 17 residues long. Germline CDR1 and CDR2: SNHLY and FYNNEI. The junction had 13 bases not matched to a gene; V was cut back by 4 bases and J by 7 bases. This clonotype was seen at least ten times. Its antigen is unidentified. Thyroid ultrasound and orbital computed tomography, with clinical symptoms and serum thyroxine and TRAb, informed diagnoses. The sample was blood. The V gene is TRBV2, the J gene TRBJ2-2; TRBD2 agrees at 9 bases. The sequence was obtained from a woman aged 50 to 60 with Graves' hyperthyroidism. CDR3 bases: TGTGCCAGCAGTGCTGTGGGTAGCGGGAGAGTAGGCGGGGAGCTGTTTTTT. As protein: CASSAVGSGRVGGELFF.